The rows below give T cell receptor beta chains drawn from one sample of a study of blood T cell repertoires in COVID-19. Assay: immunoSEQ multiplex PCR; the TCRdb copy retains only in-frame clones and omits some. The sample includes around 190,000 clones, approximately 90% of them seen just once. The sequenced material came from peripheral blood. The receptors originated from a human donor in a cohort sampled during active COVID-19. CDR3s include the opening cysteine and the closing phenylalanine or tryptophan. Fields, in order: J gene, D gene, V gene, clone size, CDR3 length, CDR3 protein, CDR3 DNA. The D gene is left open where the match is weak. Only part of the rows carry a size: once, few, many, or a class if the clone is expanded.

j_call: TRBJ1-3; d_call: NA; v_call: TRBV5-1; clone_size: once; cdr3_length: 15; cdr3_aa: CASRTTGDSGNTIYF; cdr3_nt: TGCGCCAGCCGGACTACGGGGGACTCTGGAAACACCATATATTTT
j_call: TRBJ2-7; d_call: NA; v_call: TRBV5-6; clone_size: NA; cdr3_length: 13; cdr3_aa: CASSSDSFYEQYF; cdr3_nt: TGTGCCAGCAGCTCGGACAGTTTTTACGAGCAGTACTTC
j_call: TRBJ2-7; d_call: NA; v_call: TRBV6-5; clone_size: NA; cdr3_length: 14; cdr3_aa: CASRRDGSSYEQYF; cdr3_nt: TGTGCCAGCAGAAGGGACGGGAGCTCCTACGAGCAGTACTTC
j_call: TRBJ1-5; d_call: NA; v_call: TRBV19; clone_size: NA; cdr3_length: 14; cdr3_aa: CASSAYRDAQPQHF; cdr3_nt: TGTGCCAGTAGTGCCTACAGGGACGCTCAGCCCCAGCATTTT
j_call: TRBJ2-1; d_call: NA; v_call: TRBV5-1; clone_size: NA; cdr3_length: 14; cdr3_aa: CASSLEQDYNEQFF; cdr3_nt: TGCGCCAGCAGCTTGGAACAGGACTACAATGAGCAGTTCTTC
j_call: TRBJ2-7; d_call: NA; v_call: TRBV3-1/TRBV3-2; clone_size: NA; cdr3_length: 12; cdr3_aa: CASSQGEYEQYF; cdr3_nt: TGTGCCAGCAGCCAAGGGGAGTACGAGCAGTACTTC
j_call: TRBJ2-5; d_call: TRBD2; v_call: TRBV5-6; clone_size: once; cdr3_length: 16; cdr3_aa: CASSFRLAGVQETQYF; cdr3_nt: TGTGCCAGCAGCTTTCGACTAGCGGGAGTCCAAGAGACCCAGTACTTC
j_call: TRBJ2-3; d_call: TRBD2; v_call: TRBV29-1; clone_size: NA; cdr3_length: 16; cdr3_aa: CSVNSGRTSSTDTQYF; cdr3_nt: TGCAGCGTTAACAGCGGGAGGACCTCTAGCACAGATACGCAGTATTTT
j_call: TRBJ1-2; d_call: TRBD1; v_call: TRBV27; clone_size: NA; cdr3_length: 15; cdr3_aa: CASSLRQGISRGYTF; cdr3_nt: TGTGCCAGCAGTTTGCGACAGGGGATAAGCCGTGGCTACACCTTC
j_call: TRBJ1-4; d_call: TRBD1; v_call: TRBV27; clone_size: NA; cdr3_length: 15; cdr3_aa: CASSLGAGGFEKLFF; cdr3_nt: TGTGCCAGCAGTTTGGGGGCAGGGGGCTTTGAAAAACTGTTTTTT
j_call: TRBJ2-1; d_call: TRBD2; v_call: TRBV7-9; clone_size: NA; cdr3_length: 15; cdr3_aa: CASSLSSGTYNEQFF; cdr3_nt: TGTGCCAGCAGCTTGTCTAGCGGGACGTACAATGAGCAGTTCTTC
j_call: TRBJ1-1; d_call: NA; v_call: TRBV6-1; clone_size: NA; cdr3_length: 15; cdr3_aa: CASSEWGQENTEAFF; cdr3_nt: TGTGCCAGCAGTGAATGGGGCCAGGAGAACACTGAAGCTTTCTTT
j_call: TRBJ2-1; d_call: TRBD1; v_call: TRBV4-3; clone_size: NA; cdr3_length: 15; cdr3_aa: CASRAGTGGYNEQFF; cdr3_nt: TGCGCCAGCAGGGCCGGGACAGGGGGCTACAATGAGCAGTTCTTC